The 14 T cell receptor beta chains reported below all come from one sample, sequenced in a study of shared clonotypes between healthy human individuals. Sequenced by immunoSEQ multiplex PCR; TCRdb stores in-frame clones only, minus some. The sample has some 2.1 million clones; roughly 94% are singletons. The specimen sequenced was naive CD4+ T cells sorted from blood. Subset given: CD45RA+ positively selected. Receptor source: a man aged 18 to 30 in good health.

V and J are TRBV29-1 and TRBJ2-3, with TRBD1 matching 7 bases. V shed 8 bases, J shed 4 bases, and the junction held 6 bases outside the gene matches. The length of the CDR3 is 12 residues. CDR1 and CDR2 from the germline V gene are SQVTM and ANQGSEA. CDR3 in DNA: TGCAGCCTTCGACAGGGTTCAGATACGCAGTATTTT. Translation gives CSLRQGSDTQYF.

V usage is TRBV7-2 and J usage is TRBJ2-1, with D unclear. The germline V gene has CDR1 SGHTA and CDR2 FQGNSA. The V end lost 4 bases, the J end lost 4 bases, and 5 bases lay between the germline ends. This CDR3 is built from 12 residues. The CDR3 protein is CASSWGYNEQFF. Here the CDR3 DNA reads TGTGCCAGCAGCTGGGGATACAATGAGCAGTTCTTC. Variable domain in full (rest from reference TRBV7-2 and TRBJ2-1): GAGVSQSPSNKVTEKGKDVELRCDPISGHTALYWYRQSLGQGLEFLIYFQGNSAPDKSGLPSDRFSAERTGGSVSTLTIQRTQQEDSAVYLCASSWGYNEQFFGPGTRLTVL.

V and J are TRBV27 and TRBJ2-7, with TRBD2 identical over 12 bases. CDR3 size: 19 residues. Germline CDR1 MNHEY, CDR2 SMNVEV (reference sequence). V lost 5 bases, J lost 0 bases, and 14 bases stayed unmatched. The CDR3 protein is CASSMRQPGLAGYSYEQYF. For the CDR3, the DNA is TGTGCCAGCAGTATGAGACAGCCGGGACTAGCGGGTTACTCCTACGAGCAGTACTTC.

The gene calls are TRBV6-1 and TRBJ2-1; D uncertain. This CDR3 region has 11 residues. Trimming stripped 1 base from V and 12 bases from J, with 7 bases between. CDR1 MNHNS and CDR2 SASEGT come from the germline V gene. The CDR3 DNA follows: TGTGCCAGCAGTGAAGGGGTGGTGCAGTTCTTC. Its translation: CASSEGVVQFF.

V usage is TRBV20-1 and J usage is TRBJ1-1; D uncertain. CDR3 length equals 11 residues. Per germline, CDR1 DFQATT and CDR2 SNEGSKA (reference sequence). CDR3 residues: CSRGSNTEAFF. The CDR3 DNA follows: TGCAGCCGAGGGAGTAACACTGAAGCTTTCTTT.

The chain uses TRBV19 and TRBJ2-5, with 8 nucleotides matching TRBD1. This CDR3 region has 13 residues. Germline V gene data show CDR1 as LNHDA and CDR2 as SQIVND (reference sequence). The junction had 5 bases not matched to a gene; V was cut back by 6 bases and J by 5 bases. The CDR3 DNA reads TGTGCCAGTAGCCAAGACAGGGGTGAGACCCAGTACTTC. Its protein product is CASSQDRGETQYF.

Points on this clone: A read error is possible here, since a much larger clone lies one base away. V is TRBV18 and J is TRBJ1-1; the D is unclear. The CDR3 extends over 12 amino acids. Germline CDR1 and CDR2: KGHSH and LQKENI. Trimming left V 8 bases short and J 1 base short, with 8 bases between. The CDR3 is CASGRPNTEAFF. The CDR3 nucleotides read TGTGCCAGCGGACGCCCGAACACTGAAGCTTTCTTT.

This sequence joins TRBV7-2 and TRBJ2-7; D ambiguous. Germline values: CDR1 SGHTA, CDR2 FQGNSA. The CDR3 spans 15 residues. Trimming left V 2 bases short and J 3 bases short, with 14 bases between. CDR3 nucleotide sequence: TGTGCCAGCAGCTTAAAGGCAGGCGATAACTACGAGCAGTACTTC. Translation: CASSLKAGDNYEQYF.

The chain recombines TRBV5-1 with TRBJ2-7; no firm D call. Germline lookup yields CDR1 SGHRS and CDR2 YFSETQ. V was shortened by 5 bases and J by 4 bases, with 19 bases between the two germline ends. The CDR3 runs 15 residues. The CDR3 reads CASRTDVTPRYEQYF. CDR3 DNA sequence: TGCGCCAGCAGGACCGACGTGACTCCGCGTTACGAGCAGTACTTC.

About this clone itself: Other nucleotide sequences in the sample specify the same CDR3. The gene calls are TRBV6-5 and TRBJ2-2; 8 nucleotides align to TRBD1. The CDR3 length is 15 residues. Germline assignment: CDR1 MNHEY and CDR2 SVGAGI. After removal of 5 bases from V and 5 bases from J, the junction contained 7 bases not matched to a gene. The CDR3 is CASSRQGAGTGELFF. As DNA, the CDR3 is TGTGCCAGCAGTAGGCAGGGGGCGGGGACCGGGGAGCTGTTTTTT.

The chain combines TRBV6-6 with TRBJ1-1; D is unresolved. V dropped 6 bases and J dropped 1 base, with 12 bases sitting between them. The germline V gene encodes CDR1 MNHNY and CDR2 SVGAGI (reference sequence). The CDR3 is made up of 14 amino acids. In nucleotides, the CDR3 is TGTGCCAGCAGCTCCCAGCCTGGGAACACTGAAGCTTTCTTT. Its translation: CASSSQPGNTEAFF.

The V gene is TRBV13, the J gene TRBJ1-6; D remains ambiguous. Trimming removed 2 bases at V and 14 bases at J, with 22 bases between. The CDR3 contains 16 residues. CDR1 PRHDT and CDR2 FYEKMQ come from the germline V gene (reference sequence). The DNA of the CDR3 is TGTGCCAGCAGCTTAATATCTTCCCTGGGTCGAGGATCCCTCCACTTT. It specifies CASSLISSLGRGSLHF.

V gene TRBV6-5 combines with J gene TRBJ2-7; the match to TRBD2 covers 14 bases. CDR3 length: 16 residues. Germline V lookup: CDR1 MNHEY, CDR2 SVGAGI. V lost 2 bases to trimming and J lost 3 bases; unmatched junction nucleotides: 3. DNA for the CDR3: TGTGCCAGCAGTTACCCCGGGACTAGCGGGAGCTACGAGCAGTACTTC. Translating it yields CASSYPGTSGSYEQYF.

The rearrangement uses TRBV5-1 and TRBJ2-3, with 11 nucleotides matching TRBD2. With V trimmed by 4 bases and J by 2 bases, 6 bases remained unmatched. Germline assignment: CDR1 SGHRS and CDR2 YFSETQ. This CDR3 comprises 16 residues. This chain's CDR3 is CASSIGTSGNTDTQYF. The CDR3 nucleotides are TGCGCCAGCAGCATAGGGACTAGCGGAAACACAGATACGCAGTATTTT.